This passage covers 19 T cell receptor beta chains from one sample sequenced in a study of T cell responses to AZD1222 COVID-19 vaccine. The assay was immunoSEQ multiplex PCR, and TCRdb's table has in-frame clones only and misses some. The sample consists of 150,000 or so clones, just over 90% of them appearing once. The sample here was peripheral blood, taken on day 0 of MenACWY control vaccination. These receptors came from an adult in good health.

The CDR3 nucleotides read TGTGCCAGCAGCCCCGACACCCCGGAGACAGATACGCAGTATTTT. Protein: CASSPDTPETDTQYF. The chain couples TRBV9 to TRBJ2-3; D remains unclear. The CDR3 length is 15 residues. Germline lookup yields CDR1 SGDLS and CDR2 YYNGEE. The V end lost 4 bases, the J end lost 3 bases, and 15 bases lay between the germline ends.

The rearrangement joins TRBV6-5 to TRBJ2-5; D unclear. Germline lookup yields CDR1 MNHEY and CDR2 SVGAGI. There are 10 residues in the CDR3. V lost 8 bases and J 2 bases, leaving 3 bases between the germline ends. The CDR3 nucleotides are TGTGCCAGCTGGCAAGAGACCCAGTACTTC. Translation gives CASWQETQYF.

The chain employs TRBV6-5 and TRBJ2-3; perhaps TRBD2 as D (5 bases). Trimming stripped 0 bases from V and 5 bases from J, with 9 bases between. The CDR3 runs to 14 residues. From germline, CDR1 is MNHEY and CDR2 SVGAGI. As DNA, the CDR3 is TGTGCCAGCAGTTACTCTGGACTTCGAGATACGCAGTATTTT. It yields the protein CASSYSGLRDTQYF.

As DNA, the CDR3 is TGTGCCAGCAGTCCCGGGACTAGATCTTCCCGCCTTGAGACCGGGGAGCTGTTTTTT. This encodes CASSPGTRSSRLETGELFF. The gene calls are TRBV27 and TRBJ2-2; 8 nucleotides agree with TRBD2. The CDR3 extends over 19 amino acids. V dropped 5 bases and J dropped 5; count of bases not matched to a gene: 19. Per the germline V gene, CDR1 is MNHEY and CDR2 is SMNVEV (reference sequence).

The chain links TRBV10-3 to TRBJ1-3, with 7 bases fitting TRBD1. Germline loops: CDR1 ENHRY, CDR2 SYGVKD. Trimming removed 6 bases from V and 3 bases from J; junction bases left unmatched: 5. The CDR3 has 14 residues. The CDR3 sequence is CAISGTDSGNTIYF. The CDR3 DNA reads TGTGCCATCAGCGGGACAGATAGTGGAAACACCATATATTTT.

J is TRBJ2-7 and V is TRBV4-1; possible D gene TRBD2, 6 bases. V dropped 0 bases and J dropped 3 bases, with 15 bases sitting between them. The CDR3 is 16 amino acids. Germline loops: CDR1 MGHRA, CDR2 YSYEKL. The CDR3, as DNA: TGCGCCAGCAGCCAAGATCCCGCTTGGGGGGACTACGAGCAGTACTTC. Its translation: CASSQDPAWGDYEQYF.

The rearrangement links TRBV28 to TRBJ1-1; the D is unclear. The V end was cut by 5 bases, the J end by 4 bases, with 17 bases between. The CDR3 length is 15 residues. Germline V CDR1 and CDR2: MDHEN, SYDVKM. CDR3 DNA: TGTGCCAGCAGTCCCGGCGGCATTGGAGGCACTGAAGCTTTCTTT. It encodes CASSPGGIGGTEAFF.

The chain is built from TRBV19 and TRBJ1-5, with D maybe TRBD1 (5 bases). Germline V gene data show CDR1 as LNHDA and CDR2 as SQIVND (reference sequence). The CDR3 has 15 amino acids. Between the trimmed V and J ends, which lost 6 bases and 0 bases, there was a span of 12 bases. CDR3 bases: TGTGCCAGTAGGGGGCGCGGGGATAGCAATCAGCCCCAGCATTTT. It translates to CASRGRGDSNQPQHF. The entire variable domain, with the rest obtained from reference TRBV19 and TRBJ1-5, is as follows: DGGITQSPKYLFRKEGQNVTLSCEQNLNHDAMYWYRQDPGQGLRLIYYSQIVNDFQKGDIAEGYSVSREKKESFPLTVTSAQKNPTAFYLCASRGRGDSNQPQHFGDGTRLSIL.

V usage is TRBV28 and J usage is TRBJ1-5; D might be TRBD1 (6 bases). The CDR3 has 16 amino acids. CDR1 is MDHEN, CDR2 SYDVKM, per germline. V lost 2 bases and J 1 base, leaving 12 bases between the germline ends. DNA of the CDR3: TGTGCCAGCAGTTTAATCGGCAGGGGAAGCAATCAGCCCCAGCATTTT. It encodes CASSLIGRGSNQPQHF.

Only one count was recorded for this clone. This chain joins TRBV2 and TRBJ2-1; TRBD1 aligns across 7 bases. The ends lost 1 base at V and 4 bases at J; junction bases unmatched: 4. This CDR3 spans 15 amino acids. CDR1 and CDR2 (germline): SNHLY, FYNNEI. The CDR3 DNA is TGTGCCAGCAGTGAAGAGGCAGGGGGTTACAATGAGCAGTTCTTC. Translation: CASSEEAGGYNEQFF.

The rearrangement links TRBV9 to TRBJ2-3; the match to TRBD1 covers 7 bases. Trimming took 3 bases from V and 3 from J; bases not matched to a gene: 10. This CDR3 region has 16 residues. Germline V gene lookup returns CDR1 SGDLS and CDR2 YYNGEE. For the CDR3, the DNA is TGTGCCAGCAGCGGACAGGGAGTCGGGAAAACAGATACGCAGTATTTT. It is translated as CASSGQGVGKTDTQYF.

The rearrangement joins TRBV5-1 to TRBJ1-5; TRBD1 aligns across 7 bases. Germline trimming cut 0 bases from V and 4 bases from J; bases unmatched to any gene: 4. Germline V gene sequence: CDR1 SGHRS, CDR2 YFSETQ. CDR3 length: 15 amino acids. CDR3 region: CASSLGTGLNQPQHF. The CDR3 bases are TGCGCCAGCAGCTTGGGGACAGGACTTAATCAGCCCCAGCATTTT.

V and J are TRBV5-6 and TRBJ2-1, with D perhaps assigned TRBD1 or TRBD2 (5 bases each). This CDR3 is 16 amino acids long. The germline V gene has CDR1 SGHDT and CDR2 YYEEEE. Trimming removed 4 bases at V and 7 bases at J, with 21 bases between. The CDR3 nucleotides read TGTGCCAGCAGCCCCCCCCCGGGACCCCGAGGGAATGAGCAGTTCTTC. Amino acids: CASSPPPGPRGNEQFF.

The rearrangement joins TRBV4-1 to TRBJ1-1, with D possibly matching TRBD1 (5 bases). Per the germline V gene, CDR1 is MGHRA and CDR2 is YSYEKL. This CDR3 is built from 12 residues. Trimming removed 1 base at V and 8 bases at J, with 8 bases between. CDR3: CASSQGGDEAFF. The CDR3 nucleotides read TGCGCCAGCAGCCAAGGAGGGGACGAAGCTTTCTTT.

The chain has TRBV5-1 and TRBJ2-7; TRBD2 matches at 11 bases. The CDR3 is made up of 17 amino acids. The J segment lost 2 bases and the V segment lost 3 bases, leaving 10 bases of the junction unmatched. Germline CDR1 SGHRS, CDR2 YFSETQ. The CDR3 region is CASSWTLAGGSAYEQYF. CDR3 DNA sequence: TGCGCCAGCAGCTGGACTTTAGCGGGAGGGAGCGCCTACGAGCAGTACTTC.

The rearrangement links TRBV27 to TRBJ2-7; 9 nucleotides line up with TRBD1. CDR1 and CDR2 from the germline V gene are MNHEY and SMNVEV (reference sequence). The CDR3 runs to 15 residues. Trimming took 8 bases from V and 7 from J; bases not matched to a gene: 15. The CDR3, as DNA: TGTGCCAGCGGGCGTTTAGGGACAGGGCCAACAGAGCAGTACTTC. This codes for CASGRLGTGPTEQYF.

This clone was found once. The rearrangement links TRBV3-1 (or the pseudogene TRBV3-2) to TRBJ2-3; possibly TRBD2 for D (6 bases). This CDR3 is 14 amino acids long. From germline, CDR1 is LGHDT and CDR2 YNNKEL (reference sequence). The V end lost 4 bases, the J end lost 6 bases, and 14 bases lay between the germline ends. Here the CDR3 reads CASSPSSSADTQYF. CDR3 sequence (DNA): TGTGCCAGCAGCCCGTCCTCTAGCGCCGATACGCAGTATTTT.

This clone has just one count. The chain couples TRBV5-1 to TRBJ1-1; no clear D. The V gene lost 0 bases and the J gene lost 0 bases, with 6 bases spanning the gap. The germline CDR1 and CDR2 sequences are SGHRS and YFSETQ. The CDR3 is 14 residues long. CDR3 bases: TGCGCCAGCAGCTTGGTCGGCATGAACACTGAAGCTTTCTTT. It translates to CASSLVGMNTEAFF.

The gene calls are TRBV25-1 and TRBJ1-2; TRBD1 aligns across 9 bases. V lost 3 bases to trimming and J lost 4 bases; unmatched junction nucleotides: 0. CDR3 length equals 13 residues. The germline gives CDR1 MGHDK, CDR2 SYGVNS. CDR3 loop: CASSEGQGYGYTF. Written as DNA, the CDR3 is TGTGCCAGCAGTGAGGGACAGGGCTATGGCTACACCTTC.